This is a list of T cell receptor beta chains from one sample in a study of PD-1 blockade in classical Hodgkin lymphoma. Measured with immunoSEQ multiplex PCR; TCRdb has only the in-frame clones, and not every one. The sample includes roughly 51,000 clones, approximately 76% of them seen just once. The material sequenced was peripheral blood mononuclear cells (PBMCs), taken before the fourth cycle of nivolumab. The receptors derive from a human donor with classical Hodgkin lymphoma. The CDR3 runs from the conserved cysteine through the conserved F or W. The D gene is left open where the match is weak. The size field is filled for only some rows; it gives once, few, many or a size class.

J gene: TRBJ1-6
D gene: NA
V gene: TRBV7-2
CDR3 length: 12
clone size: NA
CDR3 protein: CASSRQASPLHF
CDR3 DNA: TGTGCCAGCAGCCGACAGGCCTCACCCCTCCACTTT

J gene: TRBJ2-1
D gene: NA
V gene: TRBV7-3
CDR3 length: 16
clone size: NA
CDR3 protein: CASSKRAPSSYNEQFF
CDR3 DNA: TGTGCCAGCAGCAAAAGGGCCCCTAGCTCCTACAATGAGCAGTTCTTC

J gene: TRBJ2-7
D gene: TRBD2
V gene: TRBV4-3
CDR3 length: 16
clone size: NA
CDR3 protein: CASSQDGVGRAGEQYF
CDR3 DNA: TGCGCCAGCAGCCAAGATGGAGTAGGGAGGGCTGGCGAGCAGTACTTC

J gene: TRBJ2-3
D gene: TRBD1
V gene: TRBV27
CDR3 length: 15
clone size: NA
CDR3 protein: CASSLKGAGTDTQYF
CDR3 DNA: TGTGCCAGCAGTTTAAAGGGGGCGGGCACAGATACGCAGTATTTT

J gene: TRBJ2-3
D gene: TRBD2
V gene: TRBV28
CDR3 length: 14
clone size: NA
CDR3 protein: CASQRGGAGDTQYF
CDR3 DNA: TGTGCCAGCCAGAGGGGAGGGGCGGGAGATACGCAGTATTTT

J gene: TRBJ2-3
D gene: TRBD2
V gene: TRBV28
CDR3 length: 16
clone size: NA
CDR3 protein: CASSYLAEMITDTQYF
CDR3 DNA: TGTGCCAGCAGCTATCTAGCGGAGATGATCACAGATACGCAGTATTTT

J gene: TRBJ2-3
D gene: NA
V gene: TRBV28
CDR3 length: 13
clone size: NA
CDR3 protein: CASTPLICDTQYF
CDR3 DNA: TGTGCCAGCACCCCCTTAATCTGTGATACGCAGTATTTT

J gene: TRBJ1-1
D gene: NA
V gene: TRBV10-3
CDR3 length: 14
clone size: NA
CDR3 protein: CAISESGGGAEAFF
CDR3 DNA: TGTGCCATCAGTGAGTCGGGGGGAGGGGCTGAAGCTTTCTTT

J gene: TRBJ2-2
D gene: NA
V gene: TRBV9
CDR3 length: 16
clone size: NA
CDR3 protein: CASSVGKGAGTGELFF
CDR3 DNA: TGTGCCAGCAGCGTAGGAAAGGGGGCGGGGACCGGGGAGCTGTTTTTT

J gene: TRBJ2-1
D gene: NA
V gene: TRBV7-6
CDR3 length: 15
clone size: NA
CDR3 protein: CASSASGTGYNEQFF
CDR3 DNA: TGTGCCAGCAGCGCCTCCGGGACTGGGTACAATGAGCAGTTCTTC

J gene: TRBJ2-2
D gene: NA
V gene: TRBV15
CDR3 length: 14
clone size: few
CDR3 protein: CATSRAGFPGELFF
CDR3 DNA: TGTGCCACCAGCAGAGCAGGCTTTCCCGGGGAGCTGTTTTTT

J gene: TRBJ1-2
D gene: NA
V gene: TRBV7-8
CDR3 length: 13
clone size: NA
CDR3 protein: CASSLGGDYGYTF
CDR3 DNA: TGTGCCAGCAGCTTAGGGGGGGACTATGGCTACACCTTC

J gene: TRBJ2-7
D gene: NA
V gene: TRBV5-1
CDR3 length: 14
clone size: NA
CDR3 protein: CASSFLGISYEQYF
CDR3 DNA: TGCGCCAGCAGCTTTCTCGGGATCTCCTACGAGCAGTACTTC

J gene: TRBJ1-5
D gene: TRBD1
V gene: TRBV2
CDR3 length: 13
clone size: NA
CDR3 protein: CASRGTEIAPQHF
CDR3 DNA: TGTGCCAGCAGGGGGACAGAAATCGCCCCCCAGCATTTT

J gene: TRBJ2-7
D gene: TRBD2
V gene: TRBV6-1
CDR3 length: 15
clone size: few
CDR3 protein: CASSEALAGYYEQYF
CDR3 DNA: TGTGCCAGCAGTGAAGCCTTAGCGGGGTACTACGAGCAGTACTTC

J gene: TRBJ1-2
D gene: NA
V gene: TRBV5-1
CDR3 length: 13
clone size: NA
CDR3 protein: CASSLEGLGGYTF
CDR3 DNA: TGCGCCAGCAGCTTGGAAGGGCTGGGAGGCTACACCTTC

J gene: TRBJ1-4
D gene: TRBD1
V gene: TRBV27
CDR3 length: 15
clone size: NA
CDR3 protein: CASAPGTGFGEKLFF
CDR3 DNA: TGTGCCAGCGCTCCCGGGACAGGGTTTGGTGAAAAACTGTTTTTT

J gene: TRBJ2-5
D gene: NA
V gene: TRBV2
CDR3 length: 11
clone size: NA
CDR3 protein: CASKYQETQYF
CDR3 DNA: TGTGCCAGCAAATACCAAGAGACCCAGTACTTC

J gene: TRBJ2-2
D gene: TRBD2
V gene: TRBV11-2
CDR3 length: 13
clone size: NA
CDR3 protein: CASLAGGNGELFF
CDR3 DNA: TGTGCCTCCCTAGCGGGTGGGAACGGGGAGCTGTTTTTT

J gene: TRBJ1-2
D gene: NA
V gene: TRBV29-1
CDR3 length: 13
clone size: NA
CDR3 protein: CSVNRDVGAGYTF
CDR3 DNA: TGCAGCGTTAATAGGGACGTCGGTGCTGGCTACACCTTC

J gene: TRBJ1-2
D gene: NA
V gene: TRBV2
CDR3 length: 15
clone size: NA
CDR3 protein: CASSERLTSPEGYTF
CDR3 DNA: TGTGCCAGCAGTGAACGGCTTACATCACCGGAAGGCTACACCTTC

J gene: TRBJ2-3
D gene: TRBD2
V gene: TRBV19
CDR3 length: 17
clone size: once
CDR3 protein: CASSIWGGRWRTDTQYF
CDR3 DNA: TGTGCCAGTAGTATTTGGGGCGGGAGATGGCGCACAGATACGCAGTATTTT

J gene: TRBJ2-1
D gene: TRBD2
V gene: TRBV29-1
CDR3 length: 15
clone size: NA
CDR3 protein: CSVATSPSSYNEQFF
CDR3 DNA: TGCAGCGTCGCGACTAGCCCCAGCTCCTACAATGAGCAGTTCTTC

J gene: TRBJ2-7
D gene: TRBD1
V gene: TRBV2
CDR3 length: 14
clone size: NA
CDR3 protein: CASSPGQWVHEQYF
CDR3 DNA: TGTGCCAGCAGCCCGGGACAGTGGGTACACGAGCAGTACTTC

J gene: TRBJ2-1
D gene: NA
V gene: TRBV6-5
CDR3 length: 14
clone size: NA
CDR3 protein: CASRFSILSNEQFF
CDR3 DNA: TGTGCCAGTCGGTTTAGCATTTTGAGCAATGAGCAGTTCTTC

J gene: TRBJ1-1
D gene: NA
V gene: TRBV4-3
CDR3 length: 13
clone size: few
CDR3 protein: CASSQDRNTEAFF
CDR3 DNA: TGCGCCAGCAGCCAAGATAGGAACACTGAAGCTTTCTTT

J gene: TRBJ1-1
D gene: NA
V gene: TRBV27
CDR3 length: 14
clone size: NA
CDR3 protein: CASSLTRVNTEAFF
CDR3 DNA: TGTGCCAGCAGCTTAACCAGGGTGAACACTGAAGCTTTCTTT

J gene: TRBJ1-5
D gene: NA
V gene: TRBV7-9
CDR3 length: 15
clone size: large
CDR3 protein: CASSRTLAGNQPQHF
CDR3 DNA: TGTGCCAGCAGCCGGACTCTGGCGGGCAATCAGCCCCAGCATTTT

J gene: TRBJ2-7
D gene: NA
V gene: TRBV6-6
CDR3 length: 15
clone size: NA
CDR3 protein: CASTQRGGNQGEQYF
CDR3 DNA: TGTGCCAGCACCCAGAGGGGCGGGAATCAGGGCGAGCAGTACTTC

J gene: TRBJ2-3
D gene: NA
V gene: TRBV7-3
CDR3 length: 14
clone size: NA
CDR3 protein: CASSLTGLQNTQYF
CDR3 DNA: TGTGCCAGCAGCTTAACGGGACTGCAAAATACGCAGTATTTT

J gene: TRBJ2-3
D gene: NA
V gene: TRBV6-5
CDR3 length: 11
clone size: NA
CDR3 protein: CASRLLDTQYF
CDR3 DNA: TGTGCCAGCCGGCTTCTGGATACGCAGTATTTT

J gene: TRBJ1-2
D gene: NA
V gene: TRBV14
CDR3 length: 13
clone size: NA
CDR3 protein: CASSMDRYYGYTF
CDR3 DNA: TGTGCCAGCAGTATGGACAGATACTATGGCTACACCTTC

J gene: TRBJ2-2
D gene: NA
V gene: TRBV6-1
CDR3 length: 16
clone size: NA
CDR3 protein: CASSVRPGPFVGELFF
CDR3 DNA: TGTGCCAGCAGTGTGCGTCCGGGCCCTTTTGTCGGGGAGCTGTTTTTT

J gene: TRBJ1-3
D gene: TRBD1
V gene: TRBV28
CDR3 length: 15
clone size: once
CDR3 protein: CASSQTGNIGNTIYF
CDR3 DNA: TGTGCCAGCAGCCAGACAGGGAACATCGGAAACACCATATATTTT

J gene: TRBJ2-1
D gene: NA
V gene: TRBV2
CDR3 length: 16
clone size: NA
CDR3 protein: CASSEDLGKSYNEQFF
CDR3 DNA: TGTGCCAGCAGTGAAGATTTAGGGAAATCCTACAATGAGCAGTTCTTC

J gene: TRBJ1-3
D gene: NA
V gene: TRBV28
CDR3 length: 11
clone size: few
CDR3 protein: CASSLENTIYF
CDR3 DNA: TGTGCCAGCAGTTTAGAAAACACCATATATTTT

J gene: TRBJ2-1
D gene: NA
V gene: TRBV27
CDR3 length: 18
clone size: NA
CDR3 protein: CASSLEGGQLRSYNEQFF
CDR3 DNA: TGTGCCAGCAGTTTAGAGGGGGGACAGCTGAGGTCCTACAATGAGCAGTTCTTC

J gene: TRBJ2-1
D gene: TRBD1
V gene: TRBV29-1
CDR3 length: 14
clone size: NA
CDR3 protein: CSVARGQVGDEQFF
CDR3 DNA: TGCAGCGTCGCTCGGGGACAGGTCGGGGATGAGCAGTTCTTC

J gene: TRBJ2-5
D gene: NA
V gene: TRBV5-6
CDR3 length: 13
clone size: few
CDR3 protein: CASSRDWQETQYF
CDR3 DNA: TGTGCCAGCAGCCGGGACTGGCAAGAGACCCAGTACTTC

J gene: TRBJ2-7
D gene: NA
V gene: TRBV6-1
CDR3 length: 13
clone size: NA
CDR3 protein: CASSEAIPYEQYF
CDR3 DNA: TGTGCCAGCAGTGAAGCGATTCCCTACGAGCAGTACTTC

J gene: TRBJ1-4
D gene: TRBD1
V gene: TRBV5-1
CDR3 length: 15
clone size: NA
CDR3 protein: CASSLTQGAREKLFF
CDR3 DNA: TGCGCCAGCAGCTTGACGCAGGGGGCGAGAGAAAAACTGTTTTTT

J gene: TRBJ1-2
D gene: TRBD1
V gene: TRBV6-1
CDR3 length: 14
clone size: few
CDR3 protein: CASISGTGDYGYTF
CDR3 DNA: TGTGCCAGCATCTCTGGGACAGGGGATTATGGCTACACCTTC

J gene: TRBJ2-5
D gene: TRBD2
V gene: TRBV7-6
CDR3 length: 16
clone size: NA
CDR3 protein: CASSLVLAGYQETQYF
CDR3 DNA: TGTGCCAGCAGCTTAGTCCTAGCGGGGTACCAAGAGACCCAGTACTTC

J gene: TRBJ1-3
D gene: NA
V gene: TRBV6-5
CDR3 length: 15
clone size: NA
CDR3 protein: CASSSTGSSGNTIYF
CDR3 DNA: TGTGCCAGCAGTTCGACAGGCAGCTCTGGAAACACCATATATTTT

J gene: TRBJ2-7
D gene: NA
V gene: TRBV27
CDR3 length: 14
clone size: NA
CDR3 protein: CASSLLGVGYEQYF
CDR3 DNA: TGTGCCAGCAGTTTACTAGGGGTGGGTTACGAGCAGTACTTC

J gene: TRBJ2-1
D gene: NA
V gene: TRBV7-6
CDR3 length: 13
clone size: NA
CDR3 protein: CASSLNSDSPQFF
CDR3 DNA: TGTGCTAGCAGCTTGAATTCGGACAGTCCCCAGTTCTTC

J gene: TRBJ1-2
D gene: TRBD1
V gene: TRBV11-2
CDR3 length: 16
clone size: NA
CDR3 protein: CASSYPRADRGLGYTF
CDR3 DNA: TGTGCCAGCAGCTACCCGAGGGCGGACAGGGGGCTCGGCTACACCTTC

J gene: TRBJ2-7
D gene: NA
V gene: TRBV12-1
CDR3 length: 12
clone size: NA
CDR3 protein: CASSFTSGRKYF
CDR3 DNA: TGTGCCAGCAGCTTTACTAGCGGGAGGAAGTACTTC

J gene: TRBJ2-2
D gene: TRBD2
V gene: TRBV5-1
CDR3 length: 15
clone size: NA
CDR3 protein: CASSLTSGYTGELFF
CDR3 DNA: TGCGCCAGCAGCTTGACTAGCGGATACACCGGGGAGCTGTTTTTT

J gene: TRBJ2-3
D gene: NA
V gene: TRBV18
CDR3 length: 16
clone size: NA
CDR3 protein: CASSGMREANTDTQYF
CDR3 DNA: TGTGCCAGCTCCGGGATGCGCGAAGCCAACACAGATACGCAGTATTTT

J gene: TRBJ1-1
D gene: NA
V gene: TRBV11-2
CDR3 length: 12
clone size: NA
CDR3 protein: CASSLGGRRAFF
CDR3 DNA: TGTGCCAGCAGCTTAGGGGGGCGGAGGGCTTTCTTT

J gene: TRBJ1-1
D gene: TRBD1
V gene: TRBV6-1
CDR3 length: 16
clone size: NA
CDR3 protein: CASSEALQGVNTEAFF
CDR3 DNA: TGTGCCAGCAGTGAAGCGCTTCAGGGGGTGAACACTGAAGCTTTCTTT